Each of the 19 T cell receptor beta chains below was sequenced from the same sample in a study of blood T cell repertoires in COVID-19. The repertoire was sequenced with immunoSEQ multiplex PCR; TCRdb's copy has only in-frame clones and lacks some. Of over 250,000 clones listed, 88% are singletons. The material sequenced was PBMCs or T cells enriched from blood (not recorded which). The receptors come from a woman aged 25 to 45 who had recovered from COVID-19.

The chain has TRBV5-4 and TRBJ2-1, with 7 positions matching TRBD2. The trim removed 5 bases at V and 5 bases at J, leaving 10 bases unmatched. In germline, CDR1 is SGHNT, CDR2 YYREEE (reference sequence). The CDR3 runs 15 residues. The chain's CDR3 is CASSQKRDPHNEQFF. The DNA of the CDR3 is TGTGCCAGCAGTCAGAAGCGGGACCCCCACAATGAGCAGTTCTTC.

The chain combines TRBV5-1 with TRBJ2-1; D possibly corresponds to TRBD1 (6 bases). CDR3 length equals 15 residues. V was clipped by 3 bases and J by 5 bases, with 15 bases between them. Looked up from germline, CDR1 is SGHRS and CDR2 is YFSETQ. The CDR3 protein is CASSSSGTLDNEQFF. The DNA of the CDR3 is TGCGCCAGCAGCTCTTCCGGGACACTGGACAATGAGCAGTTCTTC.

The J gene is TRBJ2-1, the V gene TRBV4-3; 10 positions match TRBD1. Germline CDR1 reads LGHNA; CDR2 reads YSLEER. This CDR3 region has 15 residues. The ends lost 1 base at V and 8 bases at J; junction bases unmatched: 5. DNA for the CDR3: TGCGCCAGCAGCCAAGGGGGGACAGGGGTCTATGAGCAGTTCTTC. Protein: CASSQGGTGVYEQFF.

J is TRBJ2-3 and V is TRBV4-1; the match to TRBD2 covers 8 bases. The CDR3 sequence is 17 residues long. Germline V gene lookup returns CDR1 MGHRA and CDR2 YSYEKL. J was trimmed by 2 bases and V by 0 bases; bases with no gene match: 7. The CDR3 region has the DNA TGCGCCAGCAGCCAAGACGGAACGGGGGGGTTCACAGATACGCAGTATTTT. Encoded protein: CASSQDGTGGFTDTQYF.

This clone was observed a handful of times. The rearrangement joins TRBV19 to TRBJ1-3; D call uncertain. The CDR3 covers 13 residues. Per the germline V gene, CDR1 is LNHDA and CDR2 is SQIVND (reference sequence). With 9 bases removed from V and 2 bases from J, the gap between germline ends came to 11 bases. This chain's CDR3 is CASETVAGNTIYF. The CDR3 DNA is TGTGCCAGCGAAACAGTGGCTGGAAACACCATATATTTT. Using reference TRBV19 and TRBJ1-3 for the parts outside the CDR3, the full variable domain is DGGITQSPKYLFRKEGQNVTLSCEQNLNHDAMYWYRQDPGQGLRLIYYSQIVNDFQKGDIAEGYSVSREKKESFPLTVTSAQKNPTAFYLCASETVAGNTIYFGEGSWLTVV.

Written as DNA, the CDR3 is TGTGCCAGCAGCCAAGGAACAGTGTGGGATGAAAAACTGTTTTTT. Translated, it gives CASSQGTVWDEKLFF. J is TRBJ1-4 and V is TRBV3-1 (or the pseudogene TRBV3-2); D is ambiguous. This CDR3 comprises 15 residues. The germline gives CDR1 LGHDT, CDR2 YNNKEL (reference sequence). The V gene lost 1 base and the J gene lost 6 bases, with 12 bases spanning the gap.

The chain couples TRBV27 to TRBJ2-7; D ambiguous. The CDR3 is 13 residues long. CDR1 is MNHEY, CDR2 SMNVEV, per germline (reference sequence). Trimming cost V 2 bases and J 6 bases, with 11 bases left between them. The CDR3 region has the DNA TGTGCCAGCAGTTTACTAGATACGGGCGAGCAGTACTTC. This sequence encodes CASSLLDTGEQYF.

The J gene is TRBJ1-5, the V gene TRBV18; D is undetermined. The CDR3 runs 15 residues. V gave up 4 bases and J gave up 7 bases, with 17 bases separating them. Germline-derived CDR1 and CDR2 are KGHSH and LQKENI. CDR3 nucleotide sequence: TGTGCCAGCTCACGCATTGCGGGCTACGGGCAGCCCCAGCATTTT. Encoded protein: CASSRIAGYGQPQHF.

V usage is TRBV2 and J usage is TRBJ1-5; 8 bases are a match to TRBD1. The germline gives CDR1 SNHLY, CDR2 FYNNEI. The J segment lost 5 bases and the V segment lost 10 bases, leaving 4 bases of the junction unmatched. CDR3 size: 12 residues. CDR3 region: CANGQGHQPQHF. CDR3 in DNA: TGTGCCAACGGACAGGGACATCAGCCCCAGCATTTT. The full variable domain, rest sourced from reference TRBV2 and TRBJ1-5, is EPEVTQTPSHQVTQMGQEVILRCVPISNHLYFYWYRQILGQKVEFLVSFYNNEISEKSEIFDDQFSVERPDGSNFTLKIRSTKLEDSAMYFCANGQGHQPQHFGDGTRLSIL.

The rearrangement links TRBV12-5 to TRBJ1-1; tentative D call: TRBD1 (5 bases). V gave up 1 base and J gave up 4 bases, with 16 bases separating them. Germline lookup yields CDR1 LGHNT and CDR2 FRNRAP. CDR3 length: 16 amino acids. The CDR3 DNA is TGTGCTAGTGGTTTGGGGGGCCAGGGCCGAGTCACTGAAGCTTTCTTT. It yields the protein CASGLGGQGRVTEAFF.

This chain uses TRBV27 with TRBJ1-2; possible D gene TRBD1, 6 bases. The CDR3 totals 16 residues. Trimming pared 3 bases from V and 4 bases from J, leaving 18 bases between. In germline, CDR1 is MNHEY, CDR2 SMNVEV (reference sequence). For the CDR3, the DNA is TGTGCCAGCAGTTTGGGGCGACAGGCGCTTACCTATGGCTACACCTTC. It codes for CASSLGRQALTYGYTF.

The CDR3 nucleotides read TGTGCCAGCAGCTTGGAACCAGGGTTCGGCACTGAAGCTTTCTTT. This translates into CASSLEPGFGTEAFF. This chain uses TRBV5-4 with TRBJ1-1, with D perhaps matching TRBD1 (5 bases). The ends were cut back, 0 bases at V and 4 bases at J, with 13 bases in the middle. Germline V gives CDR1 SGHNT, CDR2 YYREEE (reference sequence). This CDR3 has 15 residues.

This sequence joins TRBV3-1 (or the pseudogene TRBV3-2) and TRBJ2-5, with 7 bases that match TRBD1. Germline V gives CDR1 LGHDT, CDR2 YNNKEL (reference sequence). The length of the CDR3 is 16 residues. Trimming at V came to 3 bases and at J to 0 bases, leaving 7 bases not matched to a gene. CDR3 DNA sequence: TGTGCCAGCAGCCAGCTACAGGGGAAAAACCAAGAGACCCAGTACTTC. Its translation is CASSQLQGKNQETQYF.

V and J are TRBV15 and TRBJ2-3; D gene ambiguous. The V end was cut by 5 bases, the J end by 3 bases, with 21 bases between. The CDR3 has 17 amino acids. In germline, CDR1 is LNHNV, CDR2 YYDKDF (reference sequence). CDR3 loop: CATSRPTDRFLTDTQYF. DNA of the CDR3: TGTGCCACCAGCCGTCCGACTGACCGGTTCTTAACAGATACGCAGTATTTT.

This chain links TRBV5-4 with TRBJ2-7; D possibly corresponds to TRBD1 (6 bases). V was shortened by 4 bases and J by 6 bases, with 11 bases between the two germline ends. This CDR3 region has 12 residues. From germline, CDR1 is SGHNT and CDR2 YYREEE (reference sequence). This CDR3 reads CASSTTGFEQYF. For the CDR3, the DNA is TGTGCCAGCAGCACTACAGGGTTCGAGCAGTACTTC.

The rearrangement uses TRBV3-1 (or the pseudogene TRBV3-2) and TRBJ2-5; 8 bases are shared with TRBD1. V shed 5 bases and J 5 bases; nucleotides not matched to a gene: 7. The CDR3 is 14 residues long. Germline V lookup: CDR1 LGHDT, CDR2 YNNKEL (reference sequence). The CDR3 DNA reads TGTGCCAGCAGCAGCGACAGGGGCTGGGAGACCCAGTACTTC. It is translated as CASSSDRGWETQYF.

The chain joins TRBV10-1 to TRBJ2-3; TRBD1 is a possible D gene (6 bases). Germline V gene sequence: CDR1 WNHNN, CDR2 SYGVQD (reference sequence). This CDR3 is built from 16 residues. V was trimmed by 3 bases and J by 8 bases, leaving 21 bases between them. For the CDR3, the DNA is TGCGCCAGCAGTGATTTGGGGACAACTCAAGCAGCTACGCAGTATTTT. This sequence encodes CASSDLGTTQAATQYF.

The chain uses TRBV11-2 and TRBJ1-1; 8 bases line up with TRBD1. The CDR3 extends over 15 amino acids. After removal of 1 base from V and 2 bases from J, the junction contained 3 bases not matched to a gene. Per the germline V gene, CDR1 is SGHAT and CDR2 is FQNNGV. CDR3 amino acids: CASSLGTGPNTEAFF. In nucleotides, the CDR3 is TGTGCCAGCAGCTTAGGGACAGGGCCCAACACTGAAGCTTTCTTT.

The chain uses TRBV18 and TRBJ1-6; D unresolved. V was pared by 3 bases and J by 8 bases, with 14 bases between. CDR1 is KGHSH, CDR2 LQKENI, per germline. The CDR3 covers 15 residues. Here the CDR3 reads CASSPTNYLDSPLHF. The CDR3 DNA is TGTGCCAGCTCACCGACAAATTATCTGGATTCACCCCTCCACTTT.